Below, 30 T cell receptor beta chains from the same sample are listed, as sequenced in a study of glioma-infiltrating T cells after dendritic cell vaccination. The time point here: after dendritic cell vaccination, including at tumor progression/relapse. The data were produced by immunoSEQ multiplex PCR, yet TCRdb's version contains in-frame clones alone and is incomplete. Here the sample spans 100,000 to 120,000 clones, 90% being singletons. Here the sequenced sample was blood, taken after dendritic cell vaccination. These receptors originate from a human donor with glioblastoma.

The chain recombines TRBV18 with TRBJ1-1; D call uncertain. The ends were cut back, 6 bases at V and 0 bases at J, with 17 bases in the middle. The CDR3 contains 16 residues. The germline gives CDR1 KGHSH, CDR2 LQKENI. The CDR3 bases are TGTGCCAGCTCGGGGTTGGGGAGCGAGGTGAACACTGAAGCTTTCTTT. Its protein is CASSGLGSEVNTEAFF.

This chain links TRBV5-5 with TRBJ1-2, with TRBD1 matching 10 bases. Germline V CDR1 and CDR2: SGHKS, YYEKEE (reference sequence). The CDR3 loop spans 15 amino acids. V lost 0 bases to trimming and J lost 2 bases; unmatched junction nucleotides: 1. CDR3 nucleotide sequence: TGTGCCAGCAGCTTGGCGGACAGGGGGAACTATGGCTACACCTTC. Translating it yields CASSLADRGNYGYTF.

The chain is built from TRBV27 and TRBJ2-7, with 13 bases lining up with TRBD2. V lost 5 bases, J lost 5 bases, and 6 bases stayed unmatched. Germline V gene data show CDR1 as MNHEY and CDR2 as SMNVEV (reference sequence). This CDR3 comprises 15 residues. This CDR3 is CASSASTSGRDEQYF. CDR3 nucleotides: TGTGCCAGCAGTGCATCCACTAGCGGGAGGGACGAGCAGTACTTC.

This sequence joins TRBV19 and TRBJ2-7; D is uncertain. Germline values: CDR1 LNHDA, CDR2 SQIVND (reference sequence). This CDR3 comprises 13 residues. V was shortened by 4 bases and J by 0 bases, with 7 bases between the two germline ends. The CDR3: CASSTVNSYEQYF. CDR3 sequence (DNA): TGTGCCAGTAGTACCGTTAACTCCTACGAGCAGTACTTC.

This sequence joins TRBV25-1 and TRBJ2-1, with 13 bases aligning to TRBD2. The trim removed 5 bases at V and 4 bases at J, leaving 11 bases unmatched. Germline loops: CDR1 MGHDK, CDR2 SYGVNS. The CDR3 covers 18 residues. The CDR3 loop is CASSIGTSGVPGYNEQFF. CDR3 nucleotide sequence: TGTGCCAGCAGTATAGGGACTAGCGGGGTACCGGGGTACAATGAGCAGTTCTTC. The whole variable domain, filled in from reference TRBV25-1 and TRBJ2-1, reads EADIYQTPRYLVIGTGKKITLECSQTMGHDKMYWYQQDPGMELHLIHYSYGVNSTEKGDLSSESTVSRIRTEHFPLTLESARPSHTSQYLCASSIGTSGVPGYNEQFFGPGTRLTVL.

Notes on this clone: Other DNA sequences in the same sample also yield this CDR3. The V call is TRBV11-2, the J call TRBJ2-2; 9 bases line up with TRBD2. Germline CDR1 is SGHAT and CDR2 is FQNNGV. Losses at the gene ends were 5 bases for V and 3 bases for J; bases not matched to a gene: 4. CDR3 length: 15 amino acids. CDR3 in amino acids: CASSLREGYTGELFF. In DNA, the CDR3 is TGTGCCAGCAGCCTGCGGGAGGGCTACACCGGGGAGCTGTTTTTT.

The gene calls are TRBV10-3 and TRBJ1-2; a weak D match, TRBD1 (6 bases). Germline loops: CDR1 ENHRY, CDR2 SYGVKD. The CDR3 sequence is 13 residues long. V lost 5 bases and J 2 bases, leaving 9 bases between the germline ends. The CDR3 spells CAISYRENYGYTF. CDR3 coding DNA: TGTGCCATCAGTTACAGGGAGAACTATGGCTACACCTTC.

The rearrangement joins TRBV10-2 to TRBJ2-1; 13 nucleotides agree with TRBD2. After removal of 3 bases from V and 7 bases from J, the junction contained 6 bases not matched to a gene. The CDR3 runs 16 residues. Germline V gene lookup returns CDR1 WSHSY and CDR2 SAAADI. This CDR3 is CASSELAGGSWNEQFF. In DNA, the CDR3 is TGCGCCAGCAGTGAACTAGCGGGAGGGTCGTGGAATGAGCAGTTCTTC.

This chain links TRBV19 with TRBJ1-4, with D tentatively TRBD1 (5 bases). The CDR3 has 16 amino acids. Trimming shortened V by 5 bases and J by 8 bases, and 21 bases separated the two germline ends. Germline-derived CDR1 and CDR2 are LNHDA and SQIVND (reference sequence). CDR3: CASSPADSSPGEKLFF. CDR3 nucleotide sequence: TGTGCCAGTAGTCCCGCCGACAGCTCTCCAGGGGAAAAACTGTTTTTT. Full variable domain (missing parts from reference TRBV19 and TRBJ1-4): DGGITQSPKYLFRKEGQNVTLSCEQNLNHDAMYWYRQDPGQGLRLIYYSQIVNDFQKGDIAEGYSVSREKKESFPLTVTSAQKNPTAFYLCASSPADSSPGEKLFFGSGTQLSVL.

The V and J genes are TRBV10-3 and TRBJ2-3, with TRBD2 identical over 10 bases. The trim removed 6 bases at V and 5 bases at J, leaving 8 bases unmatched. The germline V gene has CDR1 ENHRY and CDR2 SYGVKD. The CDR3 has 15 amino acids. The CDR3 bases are TGTGCCATCAGCCCGGTAGCGGGAGGAGAAGATACGCAGTATTTT. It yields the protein CAISPVAGGEDTQYF.

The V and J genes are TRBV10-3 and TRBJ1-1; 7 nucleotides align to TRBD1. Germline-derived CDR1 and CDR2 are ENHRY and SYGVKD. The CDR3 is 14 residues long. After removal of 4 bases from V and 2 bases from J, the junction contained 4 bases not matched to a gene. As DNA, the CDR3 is TGTGCCATCAGTGGAGGGACAGTCAACACTGAAGCTTTCTTT. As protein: CAISGGTVNTEAFF.

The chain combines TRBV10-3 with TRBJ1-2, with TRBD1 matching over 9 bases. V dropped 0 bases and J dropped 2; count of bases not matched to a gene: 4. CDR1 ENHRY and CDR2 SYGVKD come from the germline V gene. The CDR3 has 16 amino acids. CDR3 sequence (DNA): TGTGCCATCAGTGAGTCTGGGACAGGGAGCAACTATGGCTACACCTTC. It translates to CAISESGTGSNYGYTF.

CDR3 bases: TGTGCCAGCAGCAAGGAGAGTAACTATGGCTACACCTTC. It encodes CASSKESNYGYTF. V usage is TRBV5-4 and J usage is TRBJ1-2; no reliable D call. The germline V and J ends were trimmed by 4 bases and 1 base, with 8 bases remaining between them. Germline-derived CDR1 and CDR2 are SGHNT and YYREEE (reference sequence). This CDR3 comprises 13 residues.

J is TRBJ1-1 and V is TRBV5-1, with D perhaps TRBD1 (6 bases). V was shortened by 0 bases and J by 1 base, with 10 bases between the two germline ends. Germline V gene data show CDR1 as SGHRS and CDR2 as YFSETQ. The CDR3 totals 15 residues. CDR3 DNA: TGCGCCAGCAGCTTGGACGGCAGGGGGAACACTGAAGCTTTCTTT. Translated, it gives CASSLDGRGNTEAFF.

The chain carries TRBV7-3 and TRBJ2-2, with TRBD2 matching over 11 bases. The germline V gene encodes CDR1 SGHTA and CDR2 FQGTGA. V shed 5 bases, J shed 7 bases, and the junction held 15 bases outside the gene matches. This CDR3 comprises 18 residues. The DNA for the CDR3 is TGTGCCAGCAGCCCCCTAGATAGCGGGAGGGCCTCGGTCGGGGAGCTGTTTTTT. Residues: CASSPLDSGRASVGELFF.

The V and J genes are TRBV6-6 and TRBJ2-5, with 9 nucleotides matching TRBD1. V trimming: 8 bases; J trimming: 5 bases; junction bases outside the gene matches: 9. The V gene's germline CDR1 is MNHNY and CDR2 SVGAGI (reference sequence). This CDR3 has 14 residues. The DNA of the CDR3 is TGTGCCAGCGGAATTCTTACAGGGGGCGAGACCCAGTACTTC. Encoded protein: CASGILTGGETQYF.

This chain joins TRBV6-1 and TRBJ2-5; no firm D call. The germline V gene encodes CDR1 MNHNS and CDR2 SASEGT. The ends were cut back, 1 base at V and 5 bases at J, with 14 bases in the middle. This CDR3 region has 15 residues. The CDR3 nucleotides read TGTGCCAGCAGTGAAGGGGCAGGTCGCTGGGAGACCCAGTACTTC. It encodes CASSEGAGRWETQYF.

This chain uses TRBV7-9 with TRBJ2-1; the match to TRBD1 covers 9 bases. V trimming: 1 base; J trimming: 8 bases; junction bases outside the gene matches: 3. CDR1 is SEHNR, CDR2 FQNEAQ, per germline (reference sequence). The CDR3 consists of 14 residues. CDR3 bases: TGTGCCAGCAGCTTAGACAGGGGGCGGGATGAGCAGTTCTTC. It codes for CASSLDRGRDEQFF.

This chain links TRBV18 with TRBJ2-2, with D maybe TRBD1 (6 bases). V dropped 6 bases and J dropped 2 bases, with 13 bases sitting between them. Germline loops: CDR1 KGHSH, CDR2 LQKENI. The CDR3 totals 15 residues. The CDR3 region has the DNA TGTGCCAGCTCTCCCACAGGGAGTAACACCGGGGAGCTGTTTTTT. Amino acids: CASSPTGSNTGELFF.

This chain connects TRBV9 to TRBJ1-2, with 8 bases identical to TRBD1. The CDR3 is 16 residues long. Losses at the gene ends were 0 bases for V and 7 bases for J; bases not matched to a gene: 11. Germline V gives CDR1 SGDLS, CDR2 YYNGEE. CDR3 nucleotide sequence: TGTGCCAGCAGCGTAGCCCTGGGGCAGGGGGCGCGTGGCTACACCTTC. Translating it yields CASSVALGQGARGYTF.

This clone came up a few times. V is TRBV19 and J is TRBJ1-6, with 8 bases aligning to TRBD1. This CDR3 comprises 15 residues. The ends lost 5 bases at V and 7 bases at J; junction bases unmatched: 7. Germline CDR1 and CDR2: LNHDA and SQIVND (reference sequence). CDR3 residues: CASSPDRVINSPLHF. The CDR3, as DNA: TGTGCCAGTAGTCCGGACAGGGTGATCAATTCACCCCTCCACTTT.

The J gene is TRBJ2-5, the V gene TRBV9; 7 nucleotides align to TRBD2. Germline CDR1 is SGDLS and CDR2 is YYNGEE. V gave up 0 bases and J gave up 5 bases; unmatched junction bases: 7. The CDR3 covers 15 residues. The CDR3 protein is CASSVAGGSGETQYF. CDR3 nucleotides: TGTGCCAGCAGCGTAGCTGGCGGGAGTGGGGAGACCCAGTACTTC. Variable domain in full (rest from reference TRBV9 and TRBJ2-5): DSGVTQTPKHLITATGQRVTLRCSPRSGDLSVYWYQQSLDQGLQFLIQYYNGEERAKGNILERFSAQQFPDLHSELNLSSLELGDSALYFCASSVAGGSGETQYFGPGTRLLVL.

The CDR3 reads CASSEQGGPGDTQYF. As DNA, the CDR3 is TGTGCCAGCAGTGAACAGGGGGGGCCGGGAGATACGCAGTATTTT. The chain is built from TRBV6-4 and TRBJ2-3, with D possibly TRBD1 on 8 matching bases. Germline V gives CDR1 MRHNA, CDR2 SNTAGT. This CDR3 is 15 amino acids long. V lost 3 bases, J lost 5 bases, and 15 bases lay in between.

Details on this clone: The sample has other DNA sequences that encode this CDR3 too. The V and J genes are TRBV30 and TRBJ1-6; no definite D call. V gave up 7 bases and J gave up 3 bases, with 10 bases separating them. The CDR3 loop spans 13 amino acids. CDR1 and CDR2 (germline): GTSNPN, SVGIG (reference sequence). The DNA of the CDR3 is TGTGCCTCGGTGCAGGACTATAATTCACCCCTCCACTTT. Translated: CASVQDYNSPLHF.

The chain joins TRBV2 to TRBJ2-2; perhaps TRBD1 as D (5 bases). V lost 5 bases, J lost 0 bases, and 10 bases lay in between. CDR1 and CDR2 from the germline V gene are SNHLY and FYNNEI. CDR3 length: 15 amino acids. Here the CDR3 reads CASSSGITNTGELFF. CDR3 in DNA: TGTGCCAGCAGTTCAGGGATAACGAACACCGGGGAGCTGTTTTTT. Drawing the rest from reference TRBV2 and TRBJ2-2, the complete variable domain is EPEVTQTPSHQVTQMGQEVILRCVPISNHLYFYWYRQILGQKVEFLVSFYNNEISEKSEIFDDQFSVERPDGSNFTLKIRSTKLEDSAMYFCASSSGITNTGELFFGEGSRLTVL.

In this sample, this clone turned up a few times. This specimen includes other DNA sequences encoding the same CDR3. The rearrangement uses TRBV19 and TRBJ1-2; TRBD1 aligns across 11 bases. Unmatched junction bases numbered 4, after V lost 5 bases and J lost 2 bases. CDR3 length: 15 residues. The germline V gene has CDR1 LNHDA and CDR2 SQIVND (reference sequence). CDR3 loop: CASSPRTGGNYGYTF. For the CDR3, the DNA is TGTGCCAGTAGTCCTCGGACAGGGGGCAACTATGGCTACACCTTC.

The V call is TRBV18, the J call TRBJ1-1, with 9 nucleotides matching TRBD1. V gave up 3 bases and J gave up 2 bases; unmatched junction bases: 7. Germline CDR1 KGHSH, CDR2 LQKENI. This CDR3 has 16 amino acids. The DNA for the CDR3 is TGTGCCAGCTCACCGTACGTACAGGGGGCAAACACTGAAGCTTTCTTT. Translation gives CASSPYVQGANTEAFF.

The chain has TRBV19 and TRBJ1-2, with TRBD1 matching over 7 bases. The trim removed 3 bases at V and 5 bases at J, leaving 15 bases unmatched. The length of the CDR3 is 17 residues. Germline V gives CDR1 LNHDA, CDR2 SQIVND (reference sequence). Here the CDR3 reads CASSIGVGVGGTYGYTF. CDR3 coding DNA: TGTGCCAGTAGTATCGGAGTTGGGGTAGGGGGCACGTATGGCTACACCTTC. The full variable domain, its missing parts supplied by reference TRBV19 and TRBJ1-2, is DGGITQSPKYLFRKEGQNVTLSCEQNLNHDAMYWYRQDPGQGLRLIYYSQIVNDFQKGDIAEGYSVSREKKESFPLTVTSAQKNPTAFYLCASSIGVGVGGTYGYTFGSGTRLTVV.

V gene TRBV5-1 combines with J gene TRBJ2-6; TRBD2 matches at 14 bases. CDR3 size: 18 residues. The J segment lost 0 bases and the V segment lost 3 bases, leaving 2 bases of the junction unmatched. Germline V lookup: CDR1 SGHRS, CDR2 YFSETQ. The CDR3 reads CASSSGLAGGSGANVLTF. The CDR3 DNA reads TGCGCCAGCAGCTCCGGACTAGCGGGGGGCTCTGGGGCCAACGTCCTGACTTTC.

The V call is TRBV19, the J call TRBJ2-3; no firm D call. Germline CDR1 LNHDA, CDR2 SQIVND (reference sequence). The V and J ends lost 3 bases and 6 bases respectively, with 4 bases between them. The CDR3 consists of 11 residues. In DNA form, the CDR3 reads TGTGCCAGTAGTATGTCGGATACGCAGTATTTT. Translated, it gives CASSMSDTQYF.